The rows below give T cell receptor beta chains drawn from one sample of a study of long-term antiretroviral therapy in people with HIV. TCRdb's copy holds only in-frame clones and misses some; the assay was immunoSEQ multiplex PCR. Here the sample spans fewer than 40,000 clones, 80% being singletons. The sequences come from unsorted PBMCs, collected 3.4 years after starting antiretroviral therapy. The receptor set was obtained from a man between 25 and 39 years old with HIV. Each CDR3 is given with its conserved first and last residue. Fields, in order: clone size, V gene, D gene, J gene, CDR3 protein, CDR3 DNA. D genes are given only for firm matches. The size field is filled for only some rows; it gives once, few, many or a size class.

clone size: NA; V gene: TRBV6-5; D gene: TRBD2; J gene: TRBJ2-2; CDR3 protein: CASSYTGTSGTGELFF; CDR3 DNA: TGTGCCAGCAGTTACACTGGGACTAGCGGGACCGGGGAGCTGTTTTTT
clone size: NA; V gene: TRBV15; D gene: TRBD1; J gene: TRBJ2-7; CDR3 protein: CATSSNRGPYEQYF; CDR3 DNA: TGTGCCACCAGCAGCAACAGGGGCCCCTACGAGCAGTACTTC
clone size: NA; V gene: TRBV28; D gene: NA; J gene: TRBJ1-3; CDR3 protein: CASSLSGGPSGNTIYF; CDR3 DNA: TGTGCCAGCAGTCTATCTGGGGGCCCCTCTGGAAACACCATATATTTT
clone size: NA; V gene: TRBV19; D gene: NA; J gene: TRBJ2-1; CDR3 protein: CASSRHNEQFF; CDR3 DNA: TGTGCCAGTAGTAGGCACAATGAGCAGTTCTTC
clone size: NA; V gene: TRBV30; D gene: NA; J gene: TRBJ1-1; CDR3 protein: CAWSAGANTEAFF; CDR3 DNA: TGTGCCTGGAGTGCAGGGGCGAACACTGAAGCTTTCTTT
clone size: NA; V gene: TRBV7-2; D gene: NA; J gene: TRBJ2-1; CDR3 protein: CASSLVLGPYNEQFF; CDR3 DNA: TGTGCCAGCAGCTTAGTGTTGGGACCCTACAATGAGCAGTTCTTC
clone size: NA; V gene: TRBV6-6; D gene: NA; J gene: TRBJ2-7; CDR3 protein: CASSYPGLEGIYEQYF; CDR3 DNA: TGTGCCAGCAGTTACCCCGGACTTGAGGGGATCTACGAGCAGTACTTC
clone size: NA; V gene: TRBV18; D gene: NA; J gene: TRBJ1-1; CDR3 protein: CASSPYGTEAFF; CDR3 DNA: TGTGCCAGCTCACCTTATGGAACTGAAGCTTTCTTT
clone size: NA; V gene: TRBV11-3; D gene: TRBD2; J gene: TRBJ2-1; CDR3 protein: CASSSRTGTSGGSSYNEQFF; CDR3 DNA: TGTGCCAGCAGCTCCCGAACCGGGACTAGCGGGGGAAGTTCCTACAATGAGCAGTTCTTC
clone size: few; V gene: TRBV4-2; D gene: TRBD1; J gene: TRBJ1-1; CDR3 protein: CASSQDSQGGGARTEAFF; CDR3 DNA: TGTGCCAGCAGCCAAGATTCTCAGGGAGGGGGCGCGAGGACTGAAGCTTTCTTT
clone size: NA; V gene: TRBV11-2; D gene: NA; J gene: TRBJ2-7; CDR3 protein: CASRFRGGGGNSYEQYF; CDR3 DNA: TGTGCCAGCAGATTCAGAGGGGGAGGGGGGAACTCCTACGAGCAGTACTTC
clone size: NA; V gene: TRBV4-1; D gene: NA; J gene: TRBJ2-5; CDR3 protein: CASSPGGYPETQYF; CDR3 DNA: TGCGCCAGCAGCCCTGGAGGATACCCCGAGACCCAGTACTTC
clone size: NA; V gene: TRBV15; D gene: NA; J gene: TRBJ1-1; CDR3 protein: CATSRDRSGNTEAFF; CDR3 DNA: TGTGCCACCAGCAGGGACAGATCAGGGAACACTGAAGCTTTCTTT
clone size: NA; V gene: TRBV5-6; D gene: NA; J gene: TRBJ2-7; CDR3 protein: CASSSLGPGGIYEQYF; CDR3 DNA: TGTGCCAGCAGCAGCCTGGGGCCAGGGGGGATCTACGAGCAGTACTTC
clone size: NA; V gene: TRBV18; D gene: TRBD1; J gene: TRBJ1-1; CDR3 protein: CASSPPSGRGDTEAFF; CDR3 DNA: TGTGCCAGCTCACCACCATCCGGCAGGGGGGACACTGAAGCTTTCTTT
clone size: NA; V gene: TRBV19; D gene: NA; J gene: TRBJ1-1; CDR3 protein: CASSIGGGEAFF; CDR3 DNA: TGTGCCAGTAGTATAGGGGGGGGAGAAGCTTTCTTT
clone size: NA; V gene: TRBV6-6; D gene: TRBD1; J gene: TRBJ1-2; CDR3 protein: CASSYSARGRIYGYTF; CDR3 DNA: TGTGCCAGCAGTTACTCGGCCAGGGGGCGGATCTATGGCTACACCTTC
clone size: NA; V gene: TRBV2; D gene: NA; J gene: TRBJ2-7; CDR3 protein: CASKQDLSSYEQYF; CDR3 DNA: TGTGCCAGCAAACAGGACCTTAGCTCCTACGAGCAGTACTTC
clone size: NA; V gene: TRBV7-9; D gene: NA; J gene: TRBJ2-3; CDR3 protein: CASSLAGGTDTQYF; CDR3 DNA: TGTGCCAGCAGCTTAGCGGGAGGCACAGATACGCAGTATTTT
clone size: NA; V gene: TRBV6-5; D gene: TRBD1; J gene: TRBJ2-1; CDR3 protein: CASSGTGTGLNEQFF; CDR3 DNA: TGTGCCAGCAGTGGTACCGGGACAGGGCTCAATGAGCAGTTCTTC
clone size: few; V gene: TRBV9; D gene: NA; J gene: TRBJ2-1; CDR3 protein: CASSVGGGLADNEQFF; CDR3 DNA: TGTGCCAGCAGCGTAGGGGGGGGGCTAGCGGACAATGAGCAGTTCTTC
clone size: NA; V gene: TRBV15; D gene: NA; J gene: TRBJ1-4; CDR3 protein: CATSRATNEKLFF; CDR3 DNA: TGTGCCACCAGCAGAGCAACTAATGAAAAACTGTTTTTT
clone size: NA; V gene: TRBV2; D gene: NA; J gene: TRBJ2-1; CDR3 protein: CASRAQGVEGEQFF; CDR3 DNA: TGTGCCAGCAGGGCCCAAGGTGTCGAAGGTGAGCAGTTCTTC
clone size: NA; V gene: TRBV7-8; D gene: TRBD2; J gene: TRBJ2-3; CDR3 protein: CASSLGAGLAVSTDTQYF; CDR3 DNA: TGTGCCAGCAGCTTAGGCGCGGGACTAGCGGTTAGCACAGATACGCAGTATTTT
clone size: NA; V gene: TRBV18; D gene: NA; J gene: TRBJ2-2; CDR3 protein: CASSPLMTGDGELFF; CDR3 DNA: TGTGCCAGCTCACCACTTATGACAGGTGACGGGGAGCTGTTTTTT
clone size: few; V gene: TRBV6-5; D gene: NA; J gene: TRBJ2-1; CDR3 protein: CASSYSWTNYNEQFF; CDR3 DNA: TGTGCCAGCAGTTACTCCTGGACTAACTACAATGAGCAGTTCTTC
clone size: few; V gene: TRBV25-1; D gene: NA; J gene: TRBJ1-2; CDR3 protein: CASSESGGRGGYTF; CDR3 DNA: TGTGCCAGCAGTGAATCGGGGGGGAGGGGTGGCTACACCTTC
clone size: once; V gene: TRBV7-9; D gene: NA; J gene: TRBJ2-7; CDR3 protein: CASSWDNSYEQYF; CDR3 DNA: TGTGCCAGCAGCTGGGACAACTCCTACGAGCAGTACTTC
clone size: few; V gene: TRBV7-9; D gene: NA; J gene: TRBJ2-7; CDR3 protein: CASSLGVGAPKDEQYF; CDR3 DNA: TGTGCCAGCAGCTTAGGAGTGGGAGCGCCAAAGGACGAGCAGTACTTC
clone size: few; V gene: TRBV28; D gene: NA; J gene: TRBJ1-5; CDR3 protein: CASSLGRAGNQPQHF; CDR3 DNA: TGTGCCAGCAGTTTAGGCAGGGCGGGCAATCAGCCCCAGCATTTT
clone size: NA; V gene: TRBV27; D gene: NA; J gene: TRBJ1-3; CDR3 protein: CASRSTVGSGNTIYF; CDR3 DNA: TGTGCCAGCAGATCTACAGTGGGCTCTGGAAACACCATATATTTT
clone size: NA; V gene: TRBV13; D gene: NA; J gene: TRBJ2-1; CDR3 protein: CASSFRGNEQFF; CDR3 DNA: TGTGCCAGCAGCTTTAGGGGGAATGAGCAGTTCTTC
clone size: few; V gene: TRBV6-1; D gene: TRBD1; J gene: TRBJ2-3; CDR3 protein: CASREGQGVTDTQYF; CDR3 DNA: TGTGCCAGCAGGGAGGGACAGGGGGTTACAGATACGCAGTATTTT
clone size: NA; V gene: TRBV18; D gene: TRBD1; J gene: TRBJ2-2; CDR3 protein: CASSPRGQGANTGELFF; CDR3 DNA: TGTGCCAGCTCTCCAAGGGGACAGGGCGCGAACACCGGGGAGCTGTTTTTT
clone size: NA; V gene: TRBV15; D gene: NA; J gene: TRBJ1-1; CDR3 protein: CATSRGTRTEAFF; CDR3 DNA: TGTGCCACCAGCAGGGGGACGAGGACTGAAGCTTTCTTT
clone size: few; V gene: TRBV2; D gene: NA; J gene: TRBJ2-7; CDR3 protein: CASTQQYEQYF; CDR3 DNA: TGTGCCAGCACGCAACAGTACGAGCAGTACTTC
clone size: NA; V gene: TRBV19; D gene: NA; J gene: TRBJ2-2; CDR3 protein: CASSIDAATGELFF; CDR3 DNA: TGTGCCAGTAGTATCGATGCTGCTACCGGGGAGCTGTTTTTT